Presented here are 4 T cell receptor beta chains from one specimen sequenced in a study of shared clonotypes between healthy human individuals (dated by TCRdb to between 2020 and 2021). The method was the immunoSEQ multiplex PCR assay. Drawn from immuneACCESS, this table holds only the in-frame rearrangements with V and J called that TCRdb kept. Clones are partly lost; checked studies trace under half to an unresolved V gene and leave the rest unexplained. The sample table records about 1.1 million clones; approximately 78% of these occur just once. The top ten clonotypes cover roughly 0.65% of the sample. The sequenced sample was memory CD4+ T cells from PBMCs. Read against the paper, the sample's cell subset or site label means: CD45RA-negative fraction. The receptors here all came from a man aged 18 to 35 in good health. Some clones in this sample may be carry-over from other donors' samples.

Comment on this clone: A much more abundant neighbour one base away suggests this may be a read error. The same CDR3 arises from other DNA sequences in this sample as well. The chain links TRBV30 to TRBJ2-1; 9 positions agree with TRBD2. CDR1 is GTSNPN and CDR2 is SVGIG in the germline V gene (reference sequence). V was pared by 3 bases and J by 0 bases, with 9 bases of the junction left unmatched. The length of the CDR3 is 17 residues. The CDR3 region has the DNA TGTGCCTGGAGCGGGGGGCTAGCGGGAAACTCCTACAATGAGCAGTTCTTC. It is translated as CAWSGGLAGNSYNEQFF.

Of note for this clone: One base away lies a much larger clone, so this may be a sequencing read error. The chain carries TRBV28 and TRBJ2-3, with 9 bases fitting TRBD2. Per germline, CDR1 MDHEN and CDR2 SYDVKM. V gave up 6 bases and J gave up 5 bases; unmatched junction bases: 6. The CDR3 runs 14 residues. CDR3 region: CASSLGLAQDTQYF. Here the CDR3 DNA reads TGTGCCAGCAGCTTAGGACTAGCGCAAGATACGCAGTATTTT.

As regards this clone: The sample contains more than one DNA sequence encoding this CDR3. The chain links TRBV7-9 to TRBJ1-1; 8 bases match TRBD1. CDR3 length: 15 amino acids. V lost 5 bases, J lost 1 base, and 6 bases stayed unmatched. Germline CDR1 reads SEHNR; CDR2 reads FQNEAQ (reference sequence). This CDR3 reads CASSPRTGRNTEAFF. CDR3 DNA: TGTGCCAGCAGCCCGAGGACAGGGAGGAACACTGAAGCTTTCTTT. Drawing the rest from reference TRBV7-9 and TRBJ1-1, the complete variable domain is DTGVSQNPRHKITKRGQNVTFRCDPISEHNRLYWYRQTLGQGPEFLTYFQNEAQLEKSRLLSDRFSAERPKGSFSTLEIQRTEQGDSAMYLCASSPRTGRNTEAFFGQGTRLTVV.

The sample holds a few counts of this clone. J is TRBJ2-7 and V is TRBV27; the D is unclear. The CDR3 has 14 residues. CDR1 and CDR2 (germline): MNHEY, SMNVEV (reference sequence). The V end lost 3 bases, the J end lost 2 bases, and 11 bases lay between the germline ends. This CDR3 is CASSFRAKAYEQYF. Written as DNA, the CDR3 is TGTGCCAGCAGTTTCCGGGCGAAGGCCTACGAGCAGTACTTC.